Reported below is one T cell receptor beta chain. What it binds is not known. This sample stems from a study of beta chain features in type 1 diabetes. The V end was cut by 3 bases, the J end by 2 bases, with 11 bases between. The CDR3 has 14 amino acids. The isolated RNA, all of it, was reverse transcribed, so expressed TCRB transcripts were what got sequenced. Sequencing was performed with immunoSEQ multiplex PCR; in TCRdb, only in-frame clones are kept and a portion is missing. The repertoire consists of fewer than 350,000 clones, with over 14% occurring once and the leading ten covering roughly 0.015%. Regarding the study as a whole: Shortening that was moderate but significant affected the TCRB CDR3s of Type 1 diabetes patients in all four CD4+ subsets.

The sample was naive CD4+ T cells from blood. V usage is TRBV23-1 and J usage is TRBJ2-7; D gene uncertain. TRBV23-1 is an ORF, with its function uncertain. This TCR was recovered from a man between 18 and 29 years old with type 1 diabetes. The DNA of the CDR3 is TGCGCCAGCAGTCACCAGACCGACACCTACGAGCAGTACTTC. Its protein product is CASSHQTDTYEQYF.